Listed below are T cell receptor beta chains from one sample, sequenced in a study of human T cells and chemical hapten exposure. In TCRdb, the RACE reads were re-called with MiXCR into one record per CDR3 protein. The table shows under 40,000 distinct CDR3 sequences, with 10% occurring only once. This specimen consisted of whole blood, obtained in connection with sensitization to the hapten diphenylcyclopropenone (DPC). These receptors originate from a man between 45 and 60 years old with alopecia areata. Some clones in this sample may be carry-over from other donors' samples. Each CDR3 is given with its conserved first and last residue. D genes are given only for firm matches. Expanded clones get a size class; other rows say once, few or many, or leave the size out.

clone_size d_call j_call v_call cdr3_nt cdr3_aa
few NA TRBJ1-6 TRBV7-3 TGTGCCAGCAGCATACAGGGAGGTGACTATAATTCACCCCTCCACTTT CASSIQGGDYNSPLHF
many NA TRBJ2-5 TRBV20-1 TGCAGTGCTAGAATTAGGACTCTCAAAGAGACCCAGTACTTC CSARIRTLKETQYF
many NA TRBJ2-2 TRBV12-3/TRBV12-4 TGTGCCAGCAGTTTGGGGGCGGTGAACACCGGGGAGCTGTTTTTT CASSLGAVNTGELFF
many TRBD2 TRBJ2-3 TRBV4-1 TGCGCCAGCAGCCAAGAGTCCCCTCTAGCGGGAGGATCGAATACGCAGTATTTT CASSQESPLAGGSNTQYF
many NA TRBJ2-7 TRBV29-1 TGCAGCGTTGGCGGCACCCCCTACGAGCAGTACTTC CSVGGTPYEQYF
many TRBD1 TRBJ1-1 TRBV20-1 TGCAGTGCTACTGGGACAGGGAACACTGAAGCTTTCTTT CSATGTGNTEAFF
NA NA TRBJ1-5 TRBV12-3/TRBV12-4 TGTGCCAGCAACCTGGGGAGCAATCAGCCCCAGCATTTT CASNLGSNQPQHF
few NA TRBJ1-6 TRBV30 TGTGCCTGGAGTCCACCCTGGAGCTCCTATAATTCACCCCTCCACTTT CAWSPPWSSYNSPLHF
many NA TRBJ2-6 TRBV2 TGTGCCAGCAGCAGCCGGGACTTCCGCTCCTCTGGGGCCAACGTCCTGACTTTC CASSSRDFRSSGANVLTF
few NA TRBJ2-2 TRBV7-9 TGTGCCAGCAGCAATACCGGGGAGCTGTTTTTT CASSNTGELFF
NA NA TRBJ2-1 TRBV5-1 TGCGCCAGCAGAAGGGACACCGCTGGTGAGCAGTTCTTC CASRRDTAGEQFF
few NA TRBJ2-2 TRBV5-4 TGTGCCAGCAGTTCAAAGCCGGGGCCGGAGAACACCGGGGAGCTGTTTTTT CASSSKPGPENTGELFF
NA NA TRBJ2-2 TRBV12-3/TRBV12-4 TGTGCCAGCGTGACGGGGGACGCGAACACCGGGGAGCTGTTTTTT CASVTGDANTGELFF
few TRBD1 TRBJ2-1 TRBV12-3/TRBV12-4 TGTGCCAGCAGTGGGGAGACAGGGGGCAATGAGCAGTTCTTC CASSGETGGNEQFF
few NA TRBJ2-3 TRBV29-1 TGCAGCGTTGATGGTAGCCCGGGAGCAGATACGCAGTATTTT CSVDGSPGADTQYF
many NA TRBJ1-2 TRBV10-3 TGTGCCATCAGTGACGACAGCTATGGCTACACCTTC CAISDDSYGYTF
many NA TRBJ2-7 TRBV6-5 TGTGCCAGCAGTACCCATGACTCCTACGAGCAGTACTTC CASSTHDSYEQYF
many TRBD1 TRBJ2-1 TRBV29-1 TGCAGCGTAGAAACAGGGGCTGAGCAGTTCTTC CSVETGAEQFF
NA NA TRBJ2-2 TRBV20-1 TGCAGTGCTAGCGGGAACACCGGGGAGCTGTTTTTT CSASGNTGELFF
many NA TRBJ2-7 TRBV18 TGTGCCAGCTCACCACCGGCCAGAATATACGAGCAGTACTTC CASSPPARIYEQYF
many TRBD1 TRBJ2-3 TRBV28 TGTGCCAGCAGCCAGGGACAGGGGGACACAGATACGCAGTATTTT CASSQGQGDTDTQYF
many NA TRBJ1-2 TRBV29-1 TGCAGCGCTCAAGACAGAGCTAACTATGGCTACACCTTC CSAQDRANYGYTF
many NA TRBJ2-7 TRBV28 TGTGCCACCATCAGTCCGGGACTGATGCACTACGAGCAGTACTTC CATISPGLMHYEQYF
many TRBD2 TRBJ2-7 TRBV25-1 TGTGCCAGCAAGGGACTAGCTCACGAGCAGTACTTC CASKGLAHEQYF
many NA TRBJ1-3 TRBV29-1 TGCAGCGTTGTCTACAGCTCTGGAAACACCATATATTTT CSVVYSSGNTIYF
many NA TRBJ1-2 TRBV7-3 TGTGCCAGCAGCTACAAGCCGGGGGATGGCTACACCTTC CASSYKPGDGYTF
many TRBD2 TRBJ2-3 TRBV7-6 TGTGCCAGCAGCTCCCCAGGGGCCCTTACTAGCGGGAGTGATACGCAGTATTTT CASSSPGALTSGSDTQYF
many TRBD2 TRBJ2-5 TRBV3-1 TGTGCCAGCAGCCGGGGGGGACAAGAGACCCAGTACTTC CASSRGGQETQYF
few NA TRBJ1-1 TRBV28 TGTGCCAGCAGCCAAGGGACCGCGAACACTGAAGCTTTCTTT CASSQGTANTEAFF
many TRBD1 TRBJ1-4 TRBV30 TGTGCCTGGAGTGCCGGACAGGGTTGGGTTGGAAAACTGTTTTTT CAWSAGQGWVGKLFF
NA NA TRBJ2-3 TRBV28 TGTGCCAGCAGTTTAATATCGGGCGGGCCAGATACGCAGTATTTT CASSLISGGPDTQYF
few NA TRBJ2-5 TRBV12-3/TRBV12-4 TGTGCCAGCAGTTTAGAAACTGGGACCCAAGAGACCCAGTACTTC CASSLETGTQETQYF
NA NA TRBJ2-1 TRBV6-2/TRBV6-3 TGTGCCAGCAGGAAACCCGGGACGACCTACAATGAGCAGTTCTTC CASRKPGTTYNEQFF
few NA TRBJ1-3 TRBV30 TGTGCCTGGACCGGGACTCTAGGAAACACCATATATTTT CAWTGTLGNTIYF
few NA TRBJ1-1 TRBV29-1 TGCAGCCCCTGGTACGGCACTGAAGCTTTCTTT CSPWYGTEAFF
NA NA TRBJ2-7 TRBV7-9 TGTGCCAGCAGCTTCCCCGGACAGCTCTACGAGCAGTACTTC CASSFPGQLYEQYF
NA TRBD1 TRBJ1-3 TRBV12-3/TRBV12-4 TGTGCCAGCAGTTTAGATCCGAGACAGGGAAGAAACACCATATATTTT CASSLDPRQGRNTIYF
many TRBD1 TRBJ1-2 TRBV25-1 TGTGCCAGCAGTGGGGGACAGGGGAGAGGCTACACCTTC CASSGGQGRGYTF
few NA TRBJ2-5 TRBV18 TGTGCCAGCTCACCATCGGAAAGACAAGAGACCCAGTACTTC CASSPSERQETQYF
NA NA TRBJ1-2 TRBV29-1 TGCAGCGTTGAAAGGGGCAGGGGTAGGAATGGCTACACCTTC CSVERGRGRNGYTF
NA TRBD2 TRBJ2-3 TRBV3-1 TGTGCCAGCAGCTCTCCGCTAGCGGGAGCTTTAGATACGCAGTATTTT CASSSPLAGALDTQYF
many NA TRBJ1-2 TRBV6-5 TGTGCCAGCAGTTACTCGATGTTCGGGGGCTATGGCTACACCTTC CASSYSMFGGYGYTF
many TRBD2 TRBJ2-1 TRBV10-3 TGTGCCATCGGGGGAGGGAATGAGCAGTTCTTC CAIGGGNEQFF
once NA TRBJ1-2 TRBV2 TGTGCCAGCAGTGAACGGACAGTCCGAAGCTATGGCTACACCTTC CASSERTVRSYGYTF
many TRBD1 TRBJ1-5 TRBV27 TGTGCCAGCAGTTCCCGGACAGGGACCCCCCTCAGCAATCAGCCCCAGCATTTT CASSSRTGTPLSNQPQHF
many TRBD2 TRBJ2-1 TRBV7-2 TGTGCCAGCAGCTCGGGACTAGCGGGAGGGGGCTCCTACAATGAGCAGTTCTTC CASSSGLAGGGSYNEQFF
NA NA TRBJ2-7 TRBV6-2/TRBV6-3 TGTGCCAGCAGTTACCCGACCCCAGGGGGGTTCGAGCAGTACTTC CASSYPTPGGFEQYF
few NA TRBJ2-5 TRBV27 TGTGCCAGCAGTTTATTATCAGGGGGGCTGGAGACCCAGTACTTC CASSLLSGGLETQYF
medium-sized TRBD1 TRBJ2-7 TRBV30 TGTGCCTGGAGTCGCAGGGGGCTCTACGAGCAGTACTTC CAWSRRGLYEQYF
many TRBD1 TRBJ2-7 TRBV7-2 TGTGCCAGCAGCTTACCGGGACAGGGCTCGGGGGAGCAGTACTTC CASSLPGQGSGEQYF
NA NA TRBJ2-1 TRBV19 TGTGCCAGTAGCCCTCGCCGGGAGCTTAATGAGCAGTTCTTC CASSPRRELNEQFF
NA NA TRBJ2-3 TRBV28 TGTGCCAGCAGCCCCCTTAGCGCAGATACGCAGTATTTT CASSPLSADTQYF
NA NA TRBJ1-1 TRBV2 TGTGCCAGCAATCCGGACATGGACGCTGAAGCTTTCTTT CASNPDMDAEAFF
many NA TRBJ1-1 TRBV7-2 TGTGCCAGCAGCTTATGGAGGGACACTGAAGCTTTCTTT CASSLWRDTEAFF
many NA TRBJ1-5 TRBV10-3 TGTGCCATCAGCATGGACGGGAATCAGCCCCAGCATTTT CAISMDGNQPQHF